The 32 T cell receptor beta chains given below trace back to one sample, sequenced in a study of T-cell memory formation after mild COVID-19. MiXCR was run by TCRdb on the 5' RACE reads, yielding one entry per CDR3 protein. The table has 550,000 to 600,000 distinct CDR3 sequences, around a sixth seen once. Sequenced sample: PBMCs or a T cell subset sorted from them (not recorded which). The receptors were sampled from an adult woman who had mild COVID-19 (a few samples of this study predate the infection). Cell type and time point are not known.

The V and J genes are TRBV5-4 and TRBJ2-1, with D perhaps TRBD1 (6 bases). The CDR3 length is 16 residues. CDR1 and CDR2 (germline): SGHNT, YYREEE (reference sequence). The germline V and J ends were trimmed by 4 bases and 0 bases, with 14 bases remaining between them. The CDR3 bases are TGTGCCAGCAGCACAGGACAGTCGAGCTCCTACAATGAGCAGTTCTTC. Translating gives CASSTGQSSSYNEQFF.

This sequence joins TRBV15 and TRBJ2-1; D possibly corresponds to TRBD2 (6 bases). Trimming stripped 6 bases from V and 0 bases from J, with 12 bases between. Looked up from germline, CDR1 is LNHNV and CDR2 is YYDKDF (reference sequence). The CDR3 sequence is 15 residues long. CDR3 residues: CATSRRDASYNEQFF. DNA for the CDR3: TGTGCCACCAGTAGGCGGGACGCCTCCTACAATGAGCAGTTCTTC.

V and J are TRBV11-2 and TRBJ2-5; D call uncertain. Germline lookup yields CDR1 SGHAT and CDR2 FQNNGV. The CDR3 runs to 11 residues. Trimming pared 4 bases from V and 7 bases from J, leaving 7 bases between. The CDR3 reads CASSSSVTQYF. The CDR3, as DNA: TGTGCCAGCAGCTCGAGTGTGACCCAGTACTTC.

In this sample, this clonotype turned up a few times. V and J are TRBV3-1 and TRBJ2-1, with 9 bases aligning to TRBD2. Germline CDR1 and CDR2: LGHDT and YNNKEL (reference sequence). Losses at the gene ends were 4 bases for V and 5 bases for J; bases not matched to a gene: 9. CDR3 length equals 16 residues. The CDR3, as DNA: TGTGCCAGCAGCCGACAAGCGGGGGGCTTAAACAATGAGCAGTTCTTC. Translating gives CASSRQAGGLNNEQFF.

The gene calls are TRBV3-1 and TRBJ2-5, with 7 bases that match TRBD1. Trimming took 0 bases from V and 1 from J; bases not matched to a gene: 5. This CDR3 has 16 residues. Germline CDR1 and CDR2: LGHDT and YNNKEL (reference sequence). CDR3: CASSQDPTGAQETQYF. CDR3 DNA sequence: TGTGCCAGCAGCCAAGACCCTACAGGGGCCCAAGAGACCCAGTACTTC.

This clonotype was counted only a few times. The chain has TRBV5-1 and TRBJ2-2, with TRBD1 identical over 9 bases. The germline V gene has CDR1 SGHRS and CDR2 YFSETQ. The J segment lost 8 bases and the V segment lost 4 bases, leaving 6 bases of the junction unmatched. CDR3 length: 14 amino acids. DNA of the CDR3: TGCGCCAGCAGCCCCGGACAGGGGAGAGGGGAGCTGTTTTTT. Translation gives CASSPGQGRGELFF.

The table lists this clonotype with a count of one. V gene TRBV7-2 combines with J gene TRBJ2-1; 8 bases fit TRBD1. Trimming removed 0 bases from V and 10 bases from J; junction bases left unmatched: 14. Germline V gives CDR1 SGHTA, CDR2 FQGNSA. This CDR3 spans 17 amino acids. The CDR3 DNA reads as TGTGCCAGCAGCTTAGCGATTGCCAGGGGGCAATCAGGGGAGCAGTTCTTC. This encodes CASSLAIARGQSGEQFF.

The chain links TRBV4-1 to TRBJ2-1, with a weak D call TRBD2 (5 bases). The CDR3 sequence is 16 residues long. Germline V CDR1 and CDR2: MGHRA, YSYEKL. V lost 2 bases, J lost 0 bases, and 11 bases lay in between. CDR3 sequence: CASSQSPAVSYNEQFF. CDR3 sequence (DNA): TGCGCCAGCAGCCAAAGCCCAGCGGTCTCCTACAATGAGCAGTTCTTC.

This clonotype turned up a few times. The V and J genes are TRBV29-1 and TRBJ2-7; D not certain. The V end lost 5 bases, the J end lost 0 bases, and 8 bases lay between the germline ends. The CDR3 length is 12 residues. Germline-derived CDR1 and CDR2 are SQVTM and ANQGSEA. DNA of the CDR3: TGCAGCGTTTACACAGACTCCTACGAGCAGTACTTC. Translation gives CSVYTDSYEQYF.

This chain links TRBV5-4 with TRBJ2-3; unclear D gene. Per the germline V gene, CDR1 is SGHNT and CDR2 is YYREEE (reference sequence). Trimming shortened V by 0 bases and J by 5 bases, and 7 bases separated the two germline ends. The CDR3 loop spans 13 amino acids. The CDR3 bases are TGTGCCAGCAGCTTGGTAGCCGAAGATACGCAGTATTTT. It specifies CASSLVAEDTQYF.

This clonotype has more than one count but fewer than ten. The CDR3 DNA reads TGTGCCAGCAGCCAAAAGCCGGGGGGGCTCACTGAAGCTTTCTTT. It encodes CASSQKPGGLTEAFF. The chain employs TRBV3-1 and TRBJ1-1; the D gene is possibly TRBD1 (6 bases). The CDR3 has 15 residues. Deletions cut 2 bases from V and 4 bases from J, with 14 bases between. The germline V gene encodes CDR1 LGHDT and CDR2 YNNKEL (reference sequence).

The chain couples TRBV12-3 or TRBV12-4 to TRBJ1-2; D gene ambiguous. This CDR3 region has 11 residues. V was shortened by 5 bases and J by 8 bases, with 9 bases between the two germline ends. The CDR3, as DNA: TGTGCCAGCAGTATGGGCGGGGGCTACACCTTC. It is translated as CASSMGGGYTF.

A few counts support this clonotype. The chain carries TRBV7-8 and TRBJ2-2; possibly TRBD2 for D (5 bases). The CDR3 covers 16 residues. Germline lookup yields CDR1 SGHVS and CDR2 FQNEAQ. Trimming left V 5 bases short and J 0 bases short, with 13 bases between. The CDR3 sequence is CASSPRGRANTGELFF. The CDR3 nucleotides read TGTGCCAGCAGCCCCCGCGGGCGCGCGAACACCGGGGAGCTGTTTTTT.

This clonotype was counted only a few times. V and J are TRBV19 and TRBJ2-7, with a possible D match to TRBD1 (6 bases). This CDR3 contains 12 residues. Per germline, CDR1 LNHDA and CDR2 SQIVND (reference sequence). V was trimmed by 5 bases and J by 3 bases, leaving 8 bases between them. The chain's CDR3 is CASSGDNYEQYF. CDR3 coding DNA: TGTGCCAGTAGTGGGGACAACTACGAGCAGTACTTC.

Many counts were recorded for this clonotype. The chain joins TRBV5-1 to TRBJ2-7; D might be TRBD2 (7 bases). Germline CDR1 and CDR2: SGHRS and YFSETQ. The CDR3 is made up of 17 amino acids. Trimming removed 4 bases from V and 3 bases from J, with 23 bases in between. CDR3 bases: TGCGCCAGCAGCGACACGACTATCGGCGGGGGCGGCTACGAGCAGTACTTC. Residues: CASSDTTIGGGGYEQYF.

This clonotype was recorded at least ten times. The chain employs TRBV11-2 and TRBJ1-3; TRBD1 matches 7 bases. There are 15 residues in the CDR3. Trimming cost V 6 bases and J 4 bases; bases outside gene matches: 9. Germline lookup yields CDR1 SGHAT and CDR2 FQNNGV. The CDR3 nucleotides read TGTGCCAGCAGTCGAATACAGGGGAGAGGAAACACCATATATTTT. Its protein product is CASSRIQGRGNTIYF.

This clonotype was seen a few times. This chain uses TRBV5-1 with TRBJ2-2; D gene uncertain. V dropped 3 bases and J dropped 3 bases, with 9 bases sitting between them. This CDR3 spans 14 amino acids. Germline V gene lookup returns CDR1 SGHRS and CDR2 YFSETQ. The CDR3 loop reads CASSSVAHTGELFF. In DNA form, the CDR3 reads TGCGCCAGCAGCTCGGTTGCCCACACCGGGGAGCTGTTTTTT.

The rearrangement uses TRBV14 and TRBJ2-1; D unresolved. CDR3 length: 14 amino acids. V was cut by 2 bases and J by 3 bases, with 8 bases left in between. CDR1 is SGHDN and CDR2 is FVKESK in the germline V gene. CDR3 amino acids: CASSQRLSYNEQFF. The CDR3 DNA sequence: TGTGCCAGCAGCCAAAGGCTGAGCTACAATGAGCAGTTCTTC.

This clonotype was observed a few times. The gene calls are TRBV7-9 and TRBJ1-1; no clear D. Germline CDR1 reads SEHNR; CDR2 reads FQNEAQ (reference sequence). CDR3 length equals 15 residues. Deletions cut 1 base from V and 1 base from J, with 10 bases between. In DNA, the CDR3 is TGTGCCAGCAGCTTAGAGAGGGTAAAGAACACTGAAGCTTTCTTT. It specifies CASSLERVKNTEAFF.

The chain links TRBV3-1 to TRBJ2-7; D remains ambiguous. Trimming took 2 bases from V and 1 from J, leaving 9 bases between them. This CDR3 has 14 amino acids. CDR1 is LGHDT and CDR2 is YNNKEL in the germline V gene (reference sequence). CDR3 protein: CASSQSRESYEQYF. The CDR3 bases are TGTGCCAGCAGCCAATCAAGGGAATCCTACGAGCAGTACTTC.

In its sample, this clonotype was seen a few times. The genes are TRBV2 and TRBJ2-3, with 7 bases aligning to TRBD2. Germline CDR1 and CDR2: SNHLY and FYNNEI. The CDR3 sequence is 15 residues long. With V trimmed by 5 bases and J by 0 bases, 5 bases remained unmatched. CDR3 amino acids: CASSSGLESTDTQYF. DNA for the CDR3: TGTGCCAGCAGTTCTGGACTAGAAAGCACAGATACGCAGTATTTT. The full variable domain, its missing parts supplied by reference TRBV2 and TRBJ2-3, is EPEVTQTPSHQVTQMGQEVILRCVPISNHLYFYWYRQILGQKVEFLVSFYNNEISEKSEIFDDQFSVERPDGSNFTLKIRSTKLEDSAMYFCASSSGLESTDTQYFGPGTRLTVL.

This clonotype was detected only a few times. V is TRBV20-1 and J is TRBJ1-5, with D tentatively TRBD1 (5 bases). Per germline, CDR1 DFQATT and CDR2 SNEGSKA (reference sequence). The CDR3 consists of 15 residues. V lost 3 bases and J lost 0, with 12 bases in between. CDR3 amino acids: CSASYGARSNQPQHF. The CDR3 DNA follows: TGCAGTGCTAGCTATGGGGCGCGTAGCAATCAGCCCCAGCATTTT.

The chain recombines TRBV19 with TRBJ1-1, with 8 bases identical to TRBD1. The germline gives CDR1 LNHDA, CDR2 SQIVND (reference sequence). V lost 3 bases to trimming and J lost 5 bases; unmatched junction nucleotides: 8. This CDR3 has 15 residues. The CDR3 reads CASSMIGTGGTEAFF. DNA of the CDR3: TGTGCCAGTAGTATGATTGGGACAGGAGGGACTGAAGCTTTCTTT.

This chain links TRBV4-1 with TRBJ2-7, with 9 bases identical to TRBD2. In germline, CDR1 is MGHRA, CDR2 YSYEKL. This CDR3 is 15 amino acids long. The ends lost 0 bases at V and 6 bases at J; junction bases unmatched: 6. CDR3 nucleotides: TGCGCCAGCAGCCAAGATGAGGCGGGGGGGCGCGAGCAGTACTTC. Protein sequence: CASSQDEAGGREQYF.

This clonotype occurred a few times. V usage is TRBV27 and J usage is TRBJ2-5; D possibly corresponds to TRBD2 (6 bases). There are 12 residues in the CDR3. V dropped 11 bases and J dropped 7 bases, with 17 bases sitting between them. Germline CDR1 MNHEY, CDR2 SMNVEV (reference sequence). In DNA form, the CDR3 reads TGTGCCCTTGGGGGAGGCCCGGGGACCCAGTACTTC. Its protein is CALGGGPGTQYF.

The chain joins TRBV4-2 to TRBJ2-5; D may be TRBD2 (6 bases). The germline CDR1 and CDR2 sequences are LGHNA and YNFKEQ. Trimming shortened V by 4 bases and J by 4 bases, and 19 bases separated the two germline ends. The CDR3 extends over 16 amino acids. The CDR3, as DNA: TGTGCCAGCAGCCTTGGGGGGAACGGTCCACTAGAGACCCAGTACTTC. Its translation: CASSLGGNGPLETQYF.

The CDR3 DNA reads TGTGCCTGGAGTGTTCCGGGTAGCGAGCAGTTCTTC. It yields the protein CAWSVPGSEQFF. The chain couples TRBV30 to TRBJ2-1; no clear D. Germline V gene lookup returns CDR1 GTSNPN and CDR2 SVGIG (reference sequence). The CDR3 length is 12 residues. The V end lost 0 bases, the J end lost 10 bases, and 10 bases lay between the germline ends. Using reference TRBV30 and TRBJ2-1 for the parts outside the CDR3, the full variable domain is SQTIHQWPATLVQPVGSPLSLECTVEGTSNPNLYWYRQAAGRGLQLLFYSVGIGQISSEVPQNLSASRPQDRQFILSSKKLLLSDSGFYLCAWSVPGSEQFFGPGTRLTVL.

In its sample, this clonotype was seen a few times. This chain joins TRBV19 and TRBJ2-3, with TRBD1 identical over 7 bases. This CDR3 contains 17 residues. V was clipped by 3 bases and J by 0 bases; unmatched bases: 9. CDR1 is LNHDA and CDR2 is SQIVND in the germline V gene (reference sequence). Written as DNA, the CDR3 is TGTGCCAGTAGTATGTGGACAGGAAATCCTAGCACAGATACGCAGTATTTT. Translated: CASSMWTGNPSTDTQYF.

The CDR3, as DNA: TGTGCCAGCAGCTTACTAGCGGGGCGCAGAGCCAAAAACATTCAGTACTTC. Its translation is CASSLLAGRRAKNIQYF. The chain employs TRBV5-6 and TRBJ2-4, with 10 nucleotides matching TRBD2. This CDR3 spans 17 amino acids. The germline gives CDR1 SGHDT, CDR2 YYEEEE. V was pared by 2 bases and J by 0 bases, with 5 bases of the junction left unmatched.

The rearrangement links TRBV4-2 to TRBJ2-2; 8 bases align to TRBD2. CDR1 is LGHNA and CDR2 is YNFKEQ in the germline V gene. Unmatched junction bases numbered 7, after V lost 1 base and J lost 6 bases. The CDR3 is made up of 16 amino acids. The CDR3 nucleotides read TGTGCCAGCAGCCAAGTACTCGCGGGAGGCGCCGGGGAGCTGTTTTTT. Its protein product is CASSQVLAGGAGELFF.

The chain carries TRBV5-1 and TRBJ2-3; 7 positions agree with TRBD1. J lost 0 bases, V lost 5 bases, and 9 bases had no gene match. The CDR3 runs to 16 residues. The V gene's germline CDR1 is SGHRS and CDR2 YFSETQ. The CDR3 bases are TGCGCCAGCAGACGAAGGGGGCCCCAGAGCACAGATACGCAGTATTTT. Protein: CASRRRGPQSTDTQYF.

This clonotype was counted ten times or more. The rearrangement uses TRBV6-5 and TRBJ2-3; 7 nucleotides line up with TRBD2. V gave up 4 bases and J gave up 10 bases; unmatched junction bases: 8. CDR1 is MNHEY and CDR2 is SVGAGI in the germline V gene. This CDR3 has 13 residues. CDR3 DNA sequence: TGTGCCAGCAGTTCCACGGGGAGGGATGCGCAGTATTTT. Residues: CASSSTGRDAQYF.